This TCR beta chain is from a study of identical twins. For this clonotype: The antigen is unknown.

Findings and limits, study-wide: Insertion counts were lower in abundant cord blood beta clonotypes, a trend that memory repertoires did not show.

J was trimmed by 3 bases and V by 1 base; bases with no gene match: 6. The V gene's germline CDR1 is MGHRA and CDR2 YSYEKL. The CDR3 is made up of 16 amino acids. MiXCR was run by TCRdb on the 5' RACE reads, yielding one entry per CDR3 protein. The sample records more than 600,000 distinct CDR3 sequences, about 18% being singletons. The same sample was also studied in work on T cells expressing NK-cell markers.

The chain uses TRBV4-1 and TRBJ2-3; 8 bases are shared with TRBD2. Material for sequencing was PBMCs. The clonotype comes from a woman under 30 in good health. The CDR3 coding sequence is TGCGCCAGCAGCCAAGGACTAGCGCAAGGAACAGATACGCAGTATTTT. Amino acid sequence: CASSQGLAQGTDTQYF.